This record looks at one T cell receptor (beta chain) sequence and its context. The data were obtained in a study of blood T cell repertoires in COVID-19. Turning to the study itself: Samples of COVID-19 (acute and convalescent) were obtained from the United States, Italy and Spain. Sources were T cells, B-cell-depleted T cells, or PBMCs; the material itself was cDNA or gDNA.

Authors' data handling: Reference gene primer amplification gave estimated nucleated cell counts. Libraries were prepared by immunoSEQ multiplex PCR; TCRdb keeps only in-frame clonotypes and omits some of them. The D gene and trimming were derived from the DNA, and the V and J assignments and clone size from that table. This table has approximately 210,000 clones, approximately 84% appearing once. The CDR3 totals 15 residues. V was cut by 6 bases and J by 7 bases, with 21 bases left in between. The V gene's germline CDR1 is MDHEN and CDR2 SYDVKM. The gene calls are TRBV28 and TRBJ2-5, with D perhaps matching TRBD1 (7 bases). The sample consisted of peripheral blood. This TCR derives from a woman between 50 and 59 years old with active or convalescent COVID-19. CDR3: CASRRRDSGSGTQYF. CDR3 nucleotides: TGTGCCAGCAGGCGGCGGGACAGCGGGTCGGGGACCCAGTACTTC.